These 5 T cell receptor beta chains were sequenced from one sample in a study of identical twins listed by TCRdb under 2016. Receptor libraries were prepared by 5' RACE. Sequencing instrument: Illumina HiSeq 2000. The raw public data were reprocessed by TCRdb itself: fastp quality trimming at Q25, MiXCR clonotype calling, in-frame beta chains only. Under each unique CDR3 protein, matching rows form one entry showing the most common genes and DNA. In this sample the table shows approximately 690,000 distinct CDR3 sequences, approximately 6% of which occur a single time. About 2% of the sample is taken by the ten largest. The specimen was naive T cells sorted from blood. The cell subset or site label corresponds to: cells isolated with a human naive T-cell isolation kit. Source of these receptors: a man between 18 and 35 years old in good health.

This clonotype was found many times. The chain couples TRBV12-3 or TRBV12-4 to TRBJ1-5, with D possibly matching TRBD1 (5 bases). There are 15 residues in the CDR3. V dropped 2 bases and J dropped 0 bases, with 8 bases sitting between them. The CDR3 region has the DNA TGTGCCAGCAGTTTATCAGGGAATAGCAATCAGCCCCAGCATTTT. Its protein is CASSLSGNSNQPQHF.

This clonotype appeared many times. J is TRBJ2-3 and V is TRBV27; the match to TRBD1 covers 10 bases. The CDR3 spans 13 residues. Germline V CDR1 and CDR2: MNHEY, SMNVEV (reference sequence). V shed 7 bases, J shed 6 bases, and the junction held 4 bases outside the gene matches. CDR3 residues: CASIDRGRDTQYF. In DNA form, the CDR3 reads TGTGCCAGCATTGACAGGGGGCGGGATACGCAGTATTTT.

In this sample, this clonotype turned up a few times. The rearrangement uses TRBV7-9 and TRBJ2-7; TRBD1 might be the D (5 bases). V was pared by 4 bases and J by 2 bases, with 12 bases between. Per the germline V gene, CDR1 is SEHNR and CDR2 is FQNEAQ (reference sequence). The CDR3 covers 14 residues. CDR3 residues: CASSSVGVPYEQYF. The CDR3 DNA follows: TGTGCCAGCAGCTCTGTAGGGGTCCCCTACGAGCAGTACTTC. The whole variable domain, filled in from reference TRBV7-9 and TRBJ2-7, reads DTGVSQNPRHKITKRGQNVTFRCDPISEHNRLYWYRQTLGQGPEFLTYFQNEAQLEKSRLLSDRFSAERPKGSFSTLEIQRTEQGDSAMYLCASSSVGVPYEQYFGPGTRLTVT.

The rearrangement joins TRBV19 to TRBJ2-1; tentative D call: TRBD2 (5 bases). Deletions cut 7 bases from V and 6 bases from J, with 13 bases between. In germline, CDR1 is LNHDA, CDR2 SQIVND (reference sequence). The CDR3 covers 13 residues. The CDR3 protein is CASTPLTTNEQFF. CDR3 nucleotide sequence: TGTGCCAGTACCCCTTTGACTACCAATGAGCAGTTCTTC.

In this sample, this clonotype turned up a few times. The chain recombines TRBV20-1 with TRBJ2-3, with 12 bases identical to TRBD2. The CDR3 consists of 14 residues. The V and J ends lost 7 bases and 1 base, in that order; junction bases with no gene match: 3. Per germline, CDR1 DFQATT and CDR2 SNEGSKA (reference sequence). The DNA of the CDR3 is TGCAGTGGCAGACTAGCGGGAGGCACAGATACGCAGTATTTT. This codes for CSGRLAGGTDTQYF.